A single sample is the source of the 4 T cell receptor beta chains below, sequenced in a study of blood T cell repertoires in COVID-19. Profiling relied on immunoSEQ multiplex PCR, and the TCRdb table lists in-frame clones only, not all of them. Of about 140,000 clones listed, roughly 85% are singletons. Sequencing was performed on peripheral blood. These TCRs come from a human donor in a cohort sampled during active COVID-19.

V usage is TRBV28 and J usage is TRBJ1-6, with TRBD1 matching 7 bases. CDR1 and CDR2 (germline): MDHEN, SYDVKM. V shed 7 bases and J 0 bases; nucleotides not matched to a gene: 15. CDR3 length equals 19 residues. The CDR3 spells CASTPGGVGASSYNSPLHF. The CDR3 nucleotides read TGTGCCAGCACCCCAGGGGGTGTGGGGGCGAGCTCCTATAATTCACCCCTCCACTTT.

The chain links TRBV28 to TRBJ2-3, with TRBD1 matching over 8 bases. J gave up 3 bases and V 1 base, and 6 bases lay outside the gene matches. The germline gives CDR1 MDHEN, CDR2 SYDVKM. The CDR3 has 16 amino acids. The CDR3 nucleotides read TGTGCCAGCAGTTTATCGAGTGACAGGGGAACAGATACGCAGTATTTT. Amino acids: CASSLSSDRGTDTQYF. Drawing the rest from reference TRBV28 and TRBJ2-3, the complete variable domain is DVKVTQSSRYLVKRTGEKVFLECVQDMDHENMFWYRQDPGLGLRLIYFSYDVKMKEKGDIPEGYSVSREKKERFSLILESASTNQTSMYLCASSLSSDRGTDTQYFGPGTRLTVL.

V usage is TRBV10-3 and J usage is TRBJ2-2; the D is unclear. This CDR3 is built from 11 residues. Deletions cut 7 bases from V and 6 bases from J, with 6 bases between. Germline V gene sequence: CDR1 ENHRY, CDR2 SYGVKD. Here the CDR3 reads CAIISAGELFF. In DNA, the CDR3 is TGTGCCATCATTTCAGCCGGGGAGCTGTTTTTT.

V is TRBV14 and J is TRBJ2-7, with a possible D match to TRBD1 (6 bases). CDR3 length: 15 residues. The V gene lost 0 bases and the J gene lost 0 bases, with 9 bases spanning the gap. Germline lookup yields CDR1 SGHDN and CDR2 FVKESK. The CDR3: CASSQETGSSYEQYF. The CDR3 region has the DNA TGTGCCAGCAGCCAAGAGACAGGCTCCTCCTACGAGCAGTACTTC.